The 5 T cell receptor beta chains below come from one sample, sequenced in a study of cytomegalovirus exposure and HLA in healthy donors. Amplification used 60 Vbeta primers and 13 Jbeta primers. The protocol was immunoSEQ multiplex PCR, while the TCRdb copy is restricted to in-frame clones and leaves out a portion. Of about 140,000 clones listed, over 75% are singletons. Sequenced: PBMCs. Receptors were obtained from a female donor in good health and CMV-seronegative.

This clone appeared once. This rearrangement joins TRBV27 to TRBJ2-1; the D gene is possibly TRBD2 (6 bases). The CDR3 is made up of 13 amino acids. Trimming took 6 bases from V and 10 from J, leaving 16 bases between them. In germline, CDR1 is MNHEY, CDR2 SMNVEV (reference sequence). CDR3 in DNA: TGTGCCAGCAGGAATTGGGCGGGACCGGAGCAGTTCTTC. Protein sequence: CASRNWAGPEQFF.

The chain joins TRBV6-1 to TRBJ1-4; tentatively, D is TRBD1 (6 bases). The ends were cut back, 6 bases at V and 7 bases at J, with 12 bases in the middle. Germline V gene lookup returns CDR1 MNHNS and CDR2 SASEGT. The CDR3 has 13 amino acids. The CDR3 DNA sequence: TGTGCCAGCAGGTGGAGGACAGCTGAAAAACTGTTTTTT. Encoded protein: CASRWRTAEKLFF.

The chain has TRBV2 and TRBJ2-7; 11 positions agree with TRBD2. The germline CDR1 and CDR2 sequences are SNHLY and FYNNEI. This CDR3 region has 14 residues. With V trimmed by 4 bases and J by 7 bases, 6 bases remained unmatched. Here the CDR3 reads CASSALAGGREQYF. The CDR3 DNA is TGTGCCAGCAGTGCCCTAGCGGGAGGTCGGGAGCAGTACTTC.

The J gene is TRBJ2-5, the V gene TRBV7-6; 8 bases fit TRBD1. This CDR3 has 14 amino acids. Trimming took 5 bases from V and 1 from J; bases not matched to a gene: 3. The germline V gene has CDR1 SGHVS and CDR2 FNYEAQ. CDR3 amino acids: CASSLRGPQETQYF. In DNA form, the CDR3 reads TGTGCCAGCAGCCTCAGGGGGCCCCAAGAGACCCAGTACTTC. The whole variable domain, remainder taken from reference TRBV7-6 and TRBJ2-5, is GAGVSQSPRYKVTKRGQDVALRCDPISGHVSLYWYRQALGQGPEFLTYFNYEAQQDKSGLPNDRFSAERPEGSISTLTIQRTEQRDSAMYRCASSLRGPQETQYFGPGTRLLVL.

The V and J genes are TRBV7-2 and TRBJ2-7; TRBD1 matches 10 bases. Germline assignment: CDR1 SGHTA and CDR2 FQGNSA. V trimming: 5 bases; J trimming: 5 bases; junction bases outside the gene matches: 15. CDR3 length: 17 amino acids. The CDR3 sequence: CASSIVPPGQGRNEQYF. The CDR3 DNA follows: TGTGCCAGCAGCATCGTCCCTCCGGGACAGGGGCGAAACGAGCAGTACTTC.